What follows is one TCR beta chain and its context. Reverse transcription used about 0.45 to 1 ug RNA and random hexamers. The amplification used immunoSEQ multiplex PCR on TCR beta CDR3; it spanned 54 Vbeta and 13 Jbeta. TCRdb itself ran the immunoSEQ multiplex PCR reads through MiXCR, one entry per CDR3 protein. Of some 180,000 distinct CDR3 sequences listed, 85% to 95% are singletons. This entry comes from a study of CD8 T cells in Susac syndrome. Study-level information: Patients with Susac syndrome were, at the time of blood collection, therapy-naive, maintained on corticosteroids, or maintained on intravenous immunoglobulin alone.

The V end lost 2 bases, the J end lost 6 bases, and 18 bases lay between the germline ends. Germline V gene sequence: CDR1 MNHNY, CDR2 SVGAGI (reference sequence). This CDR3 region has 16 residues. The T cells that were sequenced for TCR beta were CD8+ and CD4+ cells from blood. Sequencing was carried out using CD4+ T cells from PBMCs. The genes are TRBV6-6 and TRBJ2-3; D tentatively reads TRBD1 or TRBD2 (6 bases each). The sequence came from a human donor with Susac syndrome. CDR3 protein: CASSYSSGTRGDTQYF. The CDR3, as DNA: TGTGCCAGCAGTTACAGTAGCGGAACAAGGGGGGATACGCAGTATTTT.